These 25 T cell receptor beta chains originate from one sample sequenced in a study of beta chain features in type 1 diabetes. The sequenced template was cDNA made from the entire isolated RNA. The method was immunoSEQ multiplex PCR; TCRdb's version includes in-frame clones alone and lacks a portion of them. Of 200,000 to 250,000 clones in the sample, 25% to 35% were seen once. Sequencing was performed on central memory CD4+ T cells from blood. All receptors derive from a man aged 30 to 45 in good health.

This chain connects TRBV12-5 to TRBJ1-3; no clear D gene. The V end was cut by 5 bases, the J end by 0 bases, with 8 bases between. Germline V lookup: CDR1 LGHNT, CDR2 FRNRAP. This CDR3 is built from 14 residues. The CDR3 nucleotides are TGTGCTAGTGGTACAGACTACTCTGGAAACACCATATATTTT. Residues: CASGTDYSGNTIYF.

This clone was seen many times. Other DNA sequences in this specimen translate into the identical CDR3. V and J are TRBV5-1 and TRBJ2-7; 10 bases are a match to TRBD1. V lost 2 bases and J lost 4; bases outside the gene matches: 3. This CDR3 has 14 residues. Germline values: CDR1 SGHRS, CDR2 YFSETQ. DNA of the CDR3: TGCGCCAGCAGCTTATCGGGACAGGGGTACGAGCAGTACTTC. Its translation: CASSLSGQGYEQYF.

This clone was seen more than once but under ten times. The rearrangement links TRBV30 to TRBJ2-5; D gene unclear. The CDR3 totals 11 residues. The V end lost 1 base, the J end lost 4 bases, and 4 bases lay between the germline ends. The germline CDR1 and CDR2 sequences are GTSNPN and SVGIG (reference sequence). This chain's CDR3 is CAWSGTETQYF. The CDR3, as DNA: TGTGCCTGGAGTGGGACAGAGACCCAGTACTTC.

This clone was detected only a few times. The CDR3 region has the DNA TGTGCCAGTGGCCCTCCCGGGCCCTACGAGCAGTACTTC. It is translated as CASGPPGPYEQYF. This chain links TRBV19 with TRBJ2-7; D not certain. The CDR3 has 13 residues. CDR1 LNHDA and CDR2 SQIVND come from the germline V gene (reference sequence). Trimming left V 8 bases short and J 2 bases short, with 13 bases between. Looking up the rest from reference TRBV19 and TRBJ2-7 gives the full variable domain: DGGITQSPKYLFRKEGQNVTLSCEQNLNHDAMYWYRQDPGQGLRLIYYSQIVNDFQKGDIAEGYSVSREKKESFPLTVTSAQKNPTAFYLCASGPPGPYEQYFGPGTRLTVT.

On this clone: Since the CDR3 does not end with the conserved phenylalanine or tryptophan, this likely comes from a read error. The limits of the CDR3 on the DNA are not certain, so only TCRdb's listed CDR3 is given. The V and J genes are TRBV29-1 and TRBJ1-1; TRBD1, the D gene given by the table, was not confirmed from the DNA. The CDR3 is made up of 9 amino acids, end residues included. Germline V gene lookup returns CDR1 SQVTM and CDR2 ANQGSEA. CDR3: CSVEPRGSA.

The V call is TRBV9, the J call TRBJ2-6; D is unclear. Germline CDR1 and CDR2: SGDLS and YYNGEE. This CDR3 region has 15 residues. Trimming cost V 0 bases and J 0 bases, with 4 bases left between them. The CDR3 DNA is TGTGCCAGCAGCGTAGGGGCCTCTGGGGCCAACGTCCTGACTTTC. As protein: CASSVGASGANVLTF.

The J gene is TRBJ1-2, the V gene TRBV30; D is ambiguous. There are 11 residues in the CDR3. Germline-derived CDR1 and CDR2 are GTSNPN and SVGIG (reference sequence). The V end lost 1 base, the J end lost 4 bases, and 4 bases lay between the germline ends. The CDR3 bases are TGTGCCTGGAGTGCCCTCTATGGCTACACCTTC. Translating gives CAWSALYGYTF.

The gene calls are TRBV28 and TRBJ2-6, with D unresolved. Germline V gene sequence: CDR1 MDHEN, CDR2 SYDVKM. This CDR3 region has 15 residues. The V and J ends lost 6 bases and 0 bases respectively, with 9 bases between them. The CDR3 here is CASSGRLSGANVLTF. The CDR3 DNA follows: TGTGCCAGCAGCGGCAGGCTCTCTGGGGCCAACGTCCTGACTTTC.

The CDR3 coding sequence is TGTGCCAGCAGCTCCACCCCTTCAGGGGGCACCGGGGAGCTGTTTTTT. Translating it yields CASSSTPSGGTGELFF. The chain is built from TRBV7-6 and TRBJ2-2, with 7 bases that match TRBD1. The ends lost 4 bases at V and 4 bases at J; junction bases unmatched: 9. The germline V gene has CDR1 SGHVS and CDR2 FNYEAQ. This CDR3 comprises 16 residues.

This chain connects TRBV5-6 to TRBJ1-5, with 8 bases lining up with TRBD1. CDR3 length equals 16 residues. The germline V gene has CDR1 SGHDT and CDR2 YYEEEE. V shed 5 bases and J 0 bases; nucleotides not matched to a gene: 7. CDR3 residues: CASRTPGQASNQPQHF. In DNA, the CDR3 is TGTGCCAGCAGGACTCCGGGACAGGCTAGCAATCAGCCCCAGCATTTT.

The gene calls are TRBV7-9 and TRBJ2-3; D is unclear. This CDR3 has 16 amino acids. Germline V gene lookup returns CDR1 SEHNR and CDR2 FQNEAQ (reference sequence). Deletions cut 5 bases from V and 0 bases from J, with 15 bases between. Written as DNA, the CDR3 is TGTGCCAGCAGCCCTAGGGCTCGAATTAGCACAGATACGCAGTATTTT. It codes for CASSPRARISTDTQYF.

This clone came up a few times. The chain recombines TRBV18 with TRBJ2-1, with 9 bases that match TRBD2. The CDR3 spans 14 residues. With 3 bases clipped from V and 8 bases from J, the junction kept 5 bases outside the gene matches. Germline CDR1 and CDR2: KGHSH and LQKENI. CDR3 amino acids: CASSPAGGPDEQFF. In nucleotides, the CDR3 is TGTGCCAGCTCACCGGCGGGAGGGCCAGATGAGCAGTTCTTC. Filled out from reference TRBV18 and TRBJ2-1, the complete variable domain reads NAGVMQNPRHLVRRRGQEARLRCSPMKGHSHVYWYRQLPEEGLKFMVYLQKENIIDESGMPKERFSAEFPKEGPSILRIQQVVRGDSAAYFCASSPAGGPDEQFFGPGTRLTVL.

The rearrangement uses TRBV5-5 and TRBJ1-1; no clear D gene. The V end was cut by 2 bases, the J end by 1 base, with 9 bases between. The CDR3 length is 14 residues. Germline values: CDR1 SGHKS, CDR2 YYEKEE (reference sequence). The CDR3 DNA reads as TGTGCCAGCAGCTTTGAAGGAAAGAACACTGAAGCTTTCTTT. It encodes CASSFEGKNTEAFF.

This clone turned up a few times. The genes are TRBV2 and TRBJ2-4; 8 bases match TRBD1. CDR1 SNHLY and CDR2 FYNNEI come from the germline V gene. The CDR3 totals 15 residues. V lost 4 bases and J lost 9; bases outside the gene matches: 11. Here the CDR3 reads CASSVLTGGNGIQYF. The CDR3 DNA sequence: TGTGCCAGCAGTGTGTTAACAGGGGGAAATGGCATTCAGTACTTC.

J is TRBJ2-1 and V is TRBV7-2; D uncertain. This CDR3 has 14 residues. CDR1 is SGHTA, CDR2 FQGNSA, per germline. Trimming removed 8 bases from V and 10 bases from J, with 21 bases in between. The chain's CDR3 is CASLSRTGPYEQFF. CDR3 sequence (DNA): TGTGCCAGCCTCTCCAGGACCGGTCCATACGAGCAGTTCTTC.

In this sample, this clone turned up a few times. This chain uses TRBV6-1 with TRBJ2-1, with 9 positions matching TRBD2. V gave up 3 bases and J gave up 7 bases; unmatched junction bases: 10. Germline V CDR1 and CDR2: MNHNS, SASEGT. The length of the CDR3 is 16 residues. CDR3 bases: TGTGCCAGCAGTGATATAGCGGGAGAGGGTACGAATGAGCAGTTCTTC. As protein: CASSDIAGEGTNEQFF.

The chain combines TRBV10-3 with TRBJ2-3, with D perhaps TRBD2 (6 bases). Between the trimmed V and J ends, which lost 2 bases and 0 bases, there was a span of 12 bases. This CDR3 has 16 residues. CDR1 and CDR2 (germline): ENHRY, SYGVKD. For the CDR3, the DNA is TGTGCCATCAGTGAGAAGGGGACTCATAGCACAGATACGCAGTATTTT. It translates to CAISEKGTHSTDTQYF.

This clone was seen only a few times. Written as DNA, the CDR3 is TGTGCCTGGAAGCTCGGCAACAGCTATGGCTACACCTTC. Its translation is CAWKLGNSYGYTF. The V gene is TRBV30, the J gene TRBJ1-2; D is ambiguous. This CDR3 contains 13 residues. Germline V gives CDR1 GTSNPN, CDR2 SVGIG (reference sequence). The V end was cut by 4 bases, the J end by 4 bases, with 13 bases between. Combining the CDR3 with reference TRBV30 and TRBJ1-2 gives the whole variable domain SQTIHQWPATLVQPVGSPLSLECTVEGTSNPNLYWYRQAAGRGLQLLFYSVGIGQISSEVPQNLSASRPQDRQFILSSKKLLLSDSGFYLCAWKLGNSYGYTFGSGTRLTVV.

The V and J genes are TRBV9 and TRBJ2-1, with 7 bases fitting TRBD2. J was trimmed by 3 bases and V by 3 bases; bases with no gene match: 15. This CDR3 spans 18 amino acids. In germline, CDR1 is SGDLS, CDR2 YYNGEE. The CDR3 nucleotides are TGTGCCAGCAGCGAGACGATACTAGCGCCGCGAATCTACAATGAGCAGTTCTTC. Translation: CASSETILAPRIYNEQFF.

The chain couples TRBV27 to TRBJ1-1, with D tentatively TRBD1 (6 bases). There are 14 residues in the CDR3. V was cut by 7 bases and J by 1 base, with 13 bases left in between. Germline V CDR1 and CDR2: MNHEY, SMNVEV (reference sequence). This CDR3 reads CASTKDRTNTEAFF. CDR3 nucleotides: TGTGCCAGCACCAAGGACAGAACGAACACTGAAGCTTTCTTT.

This clone was picked up a small number of times. The DNA for the CDR3 is TGTGCCAGCAGTTACGATCTGGGACTAGCAGAGACCCAGTACTTC. This gives the protein CASSYDLGLAETQYF. The chain links TRBV6-6 to TRBJ2-5; 9 nucleotides match TRBD2. The germline gives CDR1 MNHNY, CDR2 SVGAGI (reference sequence). The CDR3 length is 15 residues. V lost 2 bases to trimming and J lost 4 bases; unmatched junction nucleotides: 5.

A few counts support this clone. The V and J genes are TRBV28 and TRBJ1-5; D not resolved. V was shortened by 5 bases and J by 10 bases, with 12 bases between the two germline ends. Germline V gene data show CDR1 as MDHEN and CDR2 as SYDVKM. The CDR3 consists of 12 residues. The CDR3 loop reads CASSLPSFPQHF. The CDR3 DNA sequence: TGTGCCAGCAGTCTCCCCAGTTTCCCCCAGCATTTT.

This rearrangement joins TRBV28 to TRBJ2-7; 8 bases match TRBD2. Germline V gene lookup returns CDR1 MDHEN and CDR2 SYDVKM. This CDR3 has 13 residues. J gave up 6 bases and V 8 bases, and 9 bases lay outside the gene matches. CDR3 in DNA: TGTGCCAGCGGGAGCGGGAGTGCATCCGAGCAGTACTTC. Protein: CASGSGSASEQYF.

The chain carries TRBV7-2 and TRBJ2-1; 7 nucleotides match TRBD2. From germline, CDR1 is SGHTA and CDR2 FQGNSA. The CDR3 length is 14 residues. With V trimmed by 5 bases and J by 5 bases, 6 bases remained unmatched. The CDR3 coding sequence is TGTGCCAGCAGCCCAGAGCGGGATAACAATGAGCAGTTCTTC. This gives the protein CASSPERDNNEQFF.

This clone was seen a few times. This chain uses TRBV30 with TRBJ1-6; D remains ambiguous. V lost 2 bases, J lost 2 bases, and 10 bases lay in between. Germline V lookup: CDR1 GTSNPN, CDR2 SVGIG (reference sequence). This CDR3 region has 15 residues. The CDR3 here is CAWSRGTTYNSPLHF. The CDR3 DNA reads TGTGCCTGGAGTAGAGGCACCACCTATAATTCACCCCTCCACTTT.